These 29 T cell receptor beta chains came from one sample sequenced in a study of blood T cell repertoires in COVID-19. Some clones are missing from TCRdb's copy, which holds only in-frame ones; the method was immunoSEQ multiplex PCR. The data hold 150,000 to 180,000 clones, with 75% to 95% observed a single time. Sequencing was carried out using peripheral blood. Receptors originate from a man in his fifties with acute or convalescent COVID-19.

This clone is a singleton in its sample. This chain connects TRBV6-5 to TRBJ2-7; TRBD1 matches at 8 bases. Germline V gives CDR1 MNHEY, CDR2 SVGAGI. CDR3 length: 15 amino acids. After removal of 5 bases from V and 2 bases from J, the junction contained 8 bases not matched to a gene. The CDR3 loop reads CASSQYRGVTYEQYF. Written as DNA, the CDR3 is TGTGCCAGCAGTCAATACAGGGGGGTCACCTACGAGCAGTACTTC.

This clone has just one count. This rearrangement joins TRBV21-1 to TRBJ2-5; the D call in the table, TRBD1, was not verified against the DNA. TRBV21-1 is reported as a pseudogene. The CDR3 totals 15 residues. CDR3 DNA sequence: TGTGCCAGCAGCCCGAGGGGGAGAGGGAAAGAGACCCAGTACTTC. Translation gives CASSPRGRGKETQYF.

The chain carries TRBV6-5 and TRBJ1-3, with D tentatively TRBD1 (6 bases). The CDR3 loop spans 15 amino acids. V lost 7 bases, J lost 0 bases, and 13 bases lay in between. Looked up from germline, CDR1 is MNHEY and CDR2 is SVGAGI. This CDR3 reads CASIRTGTSGNTIYF. CDR3 coding DNA: TGTGCCAGCATCCGAACAGGGACCTCTGGAAACACCATATATTTT.

This clone was counted only a few times. The chain links TRBV9 to TRBJ1-3, with TRBD1 as a possible D gene (6 bases). The CDR3 is 16 amino acids. Germline assignment: CDR1 SGDLS and CDR2 YYNGEE. V lost 0 bases and J 7 bases, leaving 17 bases between the germline ends. The CDR3 region has the DNA TGTGCCAGCAGCGTAGAGCCCAACAGGGCGCGGAACACCATATATTTT. Its translation: CASSVEPNRARNTIYF.

The genes are TRBV18 and TRBJ1-3, with D hard to call. V lost 4 bases, J lost 4 bases, and 17 bases lay in between. There are 16 residues in the CDR3. Per the germline V gene, CDR1 is KGHSH and CDR2 is LQKENI. The CDR3: CASSLLDTHAGNTIYF. The CDR3 nucleotides read TGTGCCAGCTCACTGCTTGACACACACGCCGGAAACACCATATATTTT.

In this sample, this clone turned up a few times. V usage is TRBV30 and J usage is TRBJ1-6; D unresolved. The CDR3 loop spans 13 amino acids. Per the germline V gene, CDR1 is GTSNPN and CDR2 is SVGIG (reference sequence). V lost 7 bases, J lost 3 bases, and 10 bases lay in between. The CDR3 nucleotides read TGTGCCTCGCAGGCGCTCTATAATTCACCCCTCCACTTT. Amino acids: CASQALYNSPLHF.

The chain carries TRBV7-2 and TRBJ1-5, with D uncertain. The CDR3 has 14 residues. From germline, CDR1 is SGHTA and CDR2 FQGNSA. Deletions cut 5 bases from V and 0 bases from J, with 8 bases between. CDR3 DNA sequence: TGTGCCAGCAGCCCGACAAATAGCAATCAGCCCCAGCATTTT. It yields the protein CASSPTNSNQPQHF.

J is TRBJ2-7 and V is TRBV2; tentative D call: TRBD2 (5 bases). Trimming stripped 7 bases from V and 3 bases from J, with 19 bases between. The CDR3 consists of 15 residues. Germline CDR1 and CDR2: SNHLY and FYNNEI. CDR3 coding DNA: TGTGCCAGCAATCGAGGGTCGTACTTGGGCTACGAGCAGTACGTC. It specifies CASNRGSYLGYEQYV.

This rearrangement joins TRBV27 to TRBJ2-7, with 8 bases matching TRBD2. J gave up 7 bases and V 6 bases, and 11 bases lay outside the gene matches. The CDR3 totals 14 residues. From germline, CDR1 is MNHEY and CDR2 SMNVEV (reference sequence). DNA for the CDR3: TGTGCCAGCAGACCCGCGGGAGGATTGTGGGAGCAGTACGTC. Residues: CASRPAGGLWEQYV.

The chain is built from TRBV28 and TRBJ1-1, with D possibly being TRBD1 (5 bases). V dropped 5 bases and J dropped 11 bases, with 24 bases sitting between them. There are 15 residues in the CDR3. CDR1 is MDHEN and CDR2 is SYDVKM in the germline V gene. CDR3 nucleotides: TGTGCCAGCAGTCTCCCTGGGGCAGGCGGCCGGGAGGCTTTCTTT. This translates into CASSLPGAGGREAFF.

The chain joins TRBV19 to TRBJ2-2; 8 positions agree with TRBD1. Germline V gives CDR1 LNHDA, CDR2 SQIVND (reference sequence). There are 15 residues in the CDR3. The ends lost 10 bases at V and 1 base at J; junction bases unmatched: 8. CDR3 nucleotides: TGTGCCACCAAGACAGGGGCCCTGAACACCGGGGAGCTGTTTTTT. This gives the protein CATKTGALNTGELFF.

This chain joins TRBV4-2 and TRBJ2-2; D is unresolved. The CDR3 extends over 13 amino acids. V shed 1 base and J shed 6 bases, with 6 bases lying between them. CDR1 is LGHNA and CDR2 is YNFKEQ in the germline V gene. The CDR3 DNA reads TGTGCCAGCAGCCAAGCAAAGCCCGGGGAGCTGTTTTTT. It codes for CASSQAKPGELFF.

Worth noting for this clone: Other DNA sequences in this specimen translate into the identical CDR3. The chain links TRBV5-5 to TRBJ2-7; D not certain. This CDR3 has 11 amino acids. Trimming pared 3 bases from V and 2 bases from J, leaving 3 bases between. Germline V gene data show CDR1 as SGHKS and CDR2 as YYEKEE (reference sequence). As DNA, the CDR3 is TGTGCCAGCAGCTCAACCTACGAGCAGTACTTC. This codes for CASSSTYEQYF.

This chain joins TRBV27 and TRBJ1-1; D remains ambiguous. Germline-derived CDR1 and CDR2 are MNHEY and SMNVEV (reference sequence). This CDR3 spans 12 amino acids. V was clipped by 10 bases and J by 5 bases, with 14 bases between them. CDR3 sequence reads: CATQTGGTEAFF. DNA for the CDR3: TGTGCCACCCAAACGGGAGGGACTGAAGCTTTCTTT.

V gene TRBV2 combines with J gene TRBJ1-5; D unclear. This CDR3 contains 16 residues. Germline V CDR1 and CDR2: SNHLY, FYNNEI. Trimming shortened V by 5 bases and J by 1 base, and 15 bases separated the two germline ends. The DNA for the CDR3 is TGTGCCAGCAGTCGCTCCGAGATCTCCAGCAATCAGCCCCAGCATTTT. It is translated as CASSRSEISSNQPQHF.

This chain joins TRBV6-5 and TRBJ2-2; tentative D call: TRBD1 (6 bases). V dropped 6 bases and J dropped 3 bases, with 11 bases sitting between them. From germline, CDR1 is MNHEY and CDR2 SVGAGI. CDR3 size: 14 residues. DNA of the CDR3: TGTGCCAGCAGCCTCGGGACACACACCGGGGAGCTGTTTTTT. Translating it yields CASSLGTHTGELFF.

V gene TRBV5-1 combines with J gene TRBJ1-4; D not certain. Germline V gene data show CDR1 as SGHRS and CDR2 as YFSETQ. The CDR3 extends over 14 amino acids. Trimming shortened V by 1 base and J by 7 bases, and 11 bases separated the two germline ends. The CDR3 DNA reads as TGCGCCAGCAGCTTGTTGATGTCCGGTGAAAAACTGTTTTTT. This encodes CASSLLMSGEKLFF.

The V and J genes are TRBV4-2 and TRBJ2-3; TRBD2 matches at 7 bases. This CDR3 has 21 residues. V was pared by 0 bases and J by 0 bases, with 18 bases of the junction left unmatched. Looked up from germline, CDR1 is LGHNA and CDR2 is YNFKEQ. This CDR3 is CASSQDPIVSGYGSSTDTQYF. DNA of the CDR3: TGTGCCAGCAGCCAAGATCCGATCGTTAGCGGGTACGGGTCTAGCACAGATACGCAGTATTTT.

The V gene is TRBV14, the J gene TRBJ2-7; D is undetermined. Germline-derived CDR1 and CDR2 are SGHDN and FVKESK. The CDR3 has 12 amino acids. V was cut by 0 bases and J by 3 bases, with 3 bases left in between. CDR3 in DNA: TGTGCCAGCAGCCAAGATCACTACGAGCAGTACTTC. Translation: CASSQDHYEQYF.

This clone appeared a few times. The V and J genes are TRBV28 and TRBJ2-7; 10 bases align to TRBD2. Germline lookup yields CDR1 MDHEN and CDR2 SYDVKM. This CDR3 comprises 16 residues. V shed 5 bases, J shed 2 bases, and the junction held 9 bases outside the gene matches. The CDR3 DNA reads TGTGCCAGCAGTCCACCGGGACTAGCGTTTGCCTACGAGCAGTACTTC. This sequence encodes CASSPPGLAFAYEQYF.

The CDR3 sequence is CASSQWDSNNEQFF. Written as DNA, the CDR3 is TGTGCCAGCAGCCAGTGGGACAGCAACAATGAGCAGTTCTTC. The V gene is TRBV3-1 (or the pseudogene TRBV3-2), the J gene TRBJ2-1, with TRBD1 matching over 7 bases. Germline V gene sequence: CDR1 LGHDT, CDR2 YNNKEL (reference sequence). The CDR3 loop spans 14 amino acids. V shed 3 bases, J shed 5 bases, and the junction held 4 bases outside the gene matches.

The V and J genes are TRBV2 and TRBJ2-1, with 8 bases matching TRBD1. In germline, CDR1 is SNHLY, CDR2 FYNNEI. V shed 6 bases, J shed 9 bases, and the junction held 7 bases outside the gene matches. CDR3 length: 13 amino acids. CDR3 in DNA: TGTGCCAGCAGCCCACAGGGGGAGAGTGAGCAGTTCTTC. This gives the protein CASSPQGESEQFF.

This chain joins TRBV7-2 and TRBJ2-3, with 9 bases matching TRBD2. The CDR3 length is 15 residues. Unmatched junction bases numbered 3, after V lost 2 bases and J lost 3 bases. Germline CDR1 reads SGHTA; CDR2 reads FQGNSA. The CDR3 protein is CASSLRLAETDTQYF. CDR3 bases: TGTGCCAGCAGCTTACGACTAGCGGAGACAGATACGCAGTATTTT.

The V call is TRBV27, the J call TRBJ2-4; weak D call: TRBD1 (5 bases). Germline CDR1 MNHEY, CDR2 SMNVEV (reference sequence). CDR3 length: 13 amino acids. V lost 4 bases and J 1 base, leaving 5 bases between the germline ends. CDR3 in amino acids: CASSWGAKNIQYF. The CDR3, as DNA: TGTGCCAGCAGTTGGGGCGCCAAAAACATTCAGTACTTC.

This sequence joins TRBV7-2 and TRBJ2-7, with D tentatively TRBD1 (6 bases). CDR3 length: 15 residues. Per the germline V gene, CDR1 is SGHTA and CDR2 is FQGNSA. V dropped 1 base and J dropped 1 base, with 11 bases sitting between them. CDR3 sequence reads: CASSLGTGPSYEQYF. DNA for the CDR3: TGTGCCAGCAGCTTAGGAACAGGGCCATCCTACGAGCAGTACTTC.

This clone occurred once. The chain is built from TRBV5-6 and TRBJ1-2; 9 nucleotides align to TRBD1. The V segment lost 1 base and the J segment 14 bases; nucleotides outside the gene matches: 6. This CDR3 is built from 12 residues. Germline V gene lookup returns CDR1 SGHDT and CDR2 YYEEEE. The DNA of the CDR3 is TGTGCCAGCAGCTTGTCACAGGGGGCCTATACCTTC. Translating gives CASSLSQGAYTF.

J is TRBJ2-5 and V is TRBV7-3; D ambiguous. Per the germline V gene, CDR1 is SGHTA and CDR2 is FQGTGA. Trimming removed 2 bases from V and 3 bases from J, with 7 bases in between. The CDR3 totals 13 residues. This CDR3 is CASSLGSKETQYF. The CDR3 nucleotides read TGTGCCAGCAGCTTAGGCAGTAAAGAGACCCAGTACTTC. Full variable domain (rest looked up from reference TRBV7-3 and TRBJ2-5): GAGVSQTPSNKVTEKGKYVELRCDPISGHTALYWYRQSLGQGPEFLIYFQGTGAADDSGLPNDRFFAVRPEGSVSTLKIQRTERGDSAVYLCASSLGSKETQYFGPGTRLLVL.

The chain couples TRBV19 to TRBJ2-6; no firm D call. The V end lost 7 bases, the J end lost 0 bases, and 7 bases lay between the germline ends. Per the germline V gene, CDR1 is LNHDA and CDR2 is SQIVND (reference sequence). The CDR3 consists of 14 residues. The CDR3 DNA sequence: TGTGCCAGTACTCCCCTCTCTGGGGCCAACGTCCTGACTTTC. Encoded protein: CASTPLSGANVLTF.

This clone was seen only a few times. This sequence joins TRBV18 and TRBJ2-7; possible D gene TRBD2, 6 bases. The germline V and J ends were trimmed by 6 bases and 3 bases, with 9 bases remaining between them. Germline CDR1 is KGHSH and CDR2 is LQKENI. This CDR3 comprises 12 residues. CDR3 residues: CASSPGSYEQYF. CDR3 sequence (DNA): TGTGCCAGCTCTCCCGGGAGCTACGAGCAGTACTTC. Looking up the rest from reference TRBV18 and TRBJ2-7 gives the full variable domain: NAGVMQNPRHLVRRRGQEARLRCSPMKGHSHVYWYRQLPEEGLKFMVYLQKENIIDESGMPKERFSAEFPKEGPSILRIQQVVRGDSAAYFCASSPGSYEQYFGPGTRLTVT.